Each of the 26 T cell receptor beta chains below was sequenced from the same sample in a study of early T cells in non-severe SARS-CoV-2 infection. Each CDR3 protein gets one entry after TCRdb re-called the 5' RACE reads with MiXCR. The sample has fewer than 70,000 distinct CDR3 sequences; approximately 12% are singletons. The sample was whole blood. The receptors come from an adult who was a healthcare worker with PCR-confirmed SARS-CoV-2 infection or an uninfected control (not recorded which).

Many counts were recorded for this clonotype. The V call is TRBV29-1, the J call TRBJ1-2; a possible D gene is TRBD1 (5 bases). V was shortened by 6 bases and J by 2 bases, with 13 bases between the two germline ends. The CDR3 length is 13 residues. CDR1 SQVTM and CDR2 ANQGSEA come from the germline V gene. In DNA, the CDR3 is TGCAGCGTACCTTCCAGGGAAAACTATGGCTACACCTTC. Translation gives CSVPSRENYGYTF.

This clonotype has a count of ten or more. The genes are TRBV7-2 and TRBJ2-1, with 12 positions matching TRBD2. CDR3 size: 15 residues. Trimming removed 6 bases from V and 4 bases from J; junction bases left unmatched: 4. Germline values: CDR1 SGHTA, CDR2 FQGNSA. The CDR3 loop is CASSSLAGGYNEQFF. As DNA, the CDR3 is TGTGCCAGCAGTTCACTAGCGGGAGGATACAATGAGCAGTTCTTC.

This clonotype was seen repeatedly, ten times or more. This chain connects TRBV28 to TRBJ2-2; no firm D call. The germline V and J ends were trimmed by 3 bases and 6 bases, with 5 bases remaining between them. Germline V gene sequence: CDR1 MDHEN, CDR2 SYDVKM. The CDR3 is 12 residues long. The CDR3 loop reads CASSFRAGELFF. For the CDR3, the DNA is TGTGCCAGCAGTTTCCGGGCCGGGGAGCTGTTTTTT.

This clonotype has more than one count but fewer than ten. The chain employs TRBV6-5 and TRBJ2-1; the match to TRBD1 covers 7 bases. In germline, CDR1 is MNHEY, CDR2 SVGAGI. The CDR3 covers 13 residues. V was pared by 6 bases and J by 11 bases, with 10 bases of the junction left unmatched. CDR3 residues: CASRPDRTGKQFF. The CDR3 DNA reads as TGTGCCAGCAGACCCGACCGGACAGGCAAGCAGTTCTTC.

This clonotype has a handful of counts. As DNA, the CDR3 is TGCAGCGTTGAGGACAAGAACTACAATGAGCAGTTCTTC. As protein: CSVEDKNYNEQFF. The chain uses TRBV29-1 and TRBJ2-1; the D gene is possibly TRBD1 (5 bases). The ends were cut back, 3 bases at V and 3 bases at J, with 9 bases in the middle. The CDR3 extends over 13 amino acids. Germline V gene lookup returns CDR1 SQVTM and CDR2 ANQGSEA.

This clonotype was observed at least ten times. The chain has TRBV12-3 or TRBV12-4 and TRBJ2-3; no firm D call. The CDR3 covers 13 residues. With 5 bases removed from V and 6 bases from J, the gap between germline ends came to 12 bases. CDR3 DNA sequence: TGTGCCAGCAGTCGGCCCGAAGGTGATACGCAGTATTTT. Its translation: CASSRPEGDTQYF.

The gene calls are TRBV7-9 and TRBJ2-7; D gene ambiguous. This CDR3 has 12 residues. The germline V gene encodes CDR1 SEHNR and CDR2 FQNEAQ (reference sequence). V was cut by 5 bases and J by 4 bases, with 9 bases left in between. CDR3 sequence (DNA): TGTGCCAGCAGCCCCCTTGAATACGAGCAGTACTTC. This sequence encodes CASSPLEYEQYF.

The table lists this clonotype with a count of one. CDR3 DNA: TGTGCCAGCAGTTTAAATGCGGGATCCCATGGTACGCAGTATTTT. It encodes CASSLNAGSHGTQYF. The genes are TRBV12-3 or TRBV12-4 and TRBJ2-3, with a possible D match to TRBD2 (6 bases). The V gene lost 2 bases and the J gene lost 8 bases, with 17 bases spanning the gap. The CDR3 runs to 15 residues.

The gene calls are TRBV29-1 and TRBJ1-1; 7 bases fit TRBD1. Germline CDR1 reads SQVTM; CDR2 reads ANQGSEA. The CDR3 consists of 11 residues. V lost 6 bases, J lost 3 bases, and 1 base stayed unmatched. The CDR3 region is CSVRGDTEAFF. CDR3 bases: TGCAGCGTCAGGGGGGACACTGAAGCTTTCTTT.

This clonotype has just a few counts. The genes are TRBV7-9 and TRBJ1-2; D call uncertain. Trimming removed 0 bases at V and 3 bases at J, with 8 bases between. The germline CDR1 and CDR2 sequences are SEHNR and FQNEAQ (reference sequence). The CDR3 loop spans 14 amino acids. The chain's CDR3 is CASSLAFPDYGYTF. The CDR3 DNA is TGTGCCAGCAGCTTAGCTTTTCCGGACTATGGCTACACCTTC.

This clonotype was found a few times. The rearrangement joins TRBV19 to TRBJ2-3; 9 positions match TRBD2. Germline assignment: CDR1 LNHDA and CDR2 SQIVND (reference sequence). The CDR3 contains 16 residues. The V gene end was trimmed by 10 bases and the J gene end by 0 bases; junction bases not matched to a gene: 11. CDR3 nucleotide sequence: TGTGCCACCAGGGATAGCGGGGGACCTAGCACAGATACGCAGTATTTT. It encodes CATRDSGGPSTDTQYF. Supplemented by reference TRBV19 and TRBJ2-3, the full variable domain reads DGGITQSPKYLFRKEGQNVTLSCEQNLNHDAMYWYRQDPGQGLRLIYYSQIVNDFQKGDIAEGYSVSREKKESFPLTVTSAQKNPTAFYLCATRDSGGPSTDTQYFGPGTRLTVL.

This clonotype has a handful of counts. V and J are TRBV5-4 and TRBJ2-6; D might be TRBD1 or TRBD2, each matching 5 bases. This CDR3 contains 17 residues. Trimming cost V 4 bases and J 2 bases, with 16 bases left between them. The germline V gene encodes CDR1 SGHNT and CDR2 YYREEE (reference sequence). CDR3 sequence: CASSRHRDHPGANVLTF. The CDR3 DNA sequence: TGTGCCAGCAGCCGGCACCGGGACCACCCTGGGGCCAACGTCCTGACTTTC.

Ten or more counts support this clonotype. The CDR3 DNA reads TGTGCCAGCAGCGAGTCCGGACCGGGGTACGAGCAGTACTTC. Its translation: CASSESGPGYEQYF. The chain uses TRBV7-3 and TRBJ2-7; weak D call: TRBD2 (5 bases). This CDR3 spans 14 amino acids. Trimming took off 5 bases at V and 4 bases at J, with 15 bases between the two ends. Germline V lookup: CDR1 SGHTA, CDR2 FQGTGA.

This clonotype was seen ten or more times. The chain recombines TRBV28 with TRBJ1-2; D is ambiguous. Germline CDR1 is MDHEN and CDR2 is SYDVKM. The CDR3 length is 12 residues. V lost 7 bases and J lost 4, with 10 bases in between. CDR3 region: CASTWSGYGYTF. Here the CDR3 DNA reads TGTGCCAGCACCTGGTCAGGCTATGGCTACACCTTC.

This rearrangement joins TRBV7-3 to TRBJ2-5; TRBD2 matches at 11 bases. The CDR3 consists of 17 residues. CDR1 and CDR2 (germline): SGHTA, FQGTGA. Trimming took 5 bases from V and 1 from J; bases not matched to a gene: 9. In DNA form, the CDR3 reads TGTGCCAGCAGCCCCAGGCCTAGCGGGGGGACCCAAGAGACCCAGTACTTC. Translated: CASSPRPSGGTQETQYF.

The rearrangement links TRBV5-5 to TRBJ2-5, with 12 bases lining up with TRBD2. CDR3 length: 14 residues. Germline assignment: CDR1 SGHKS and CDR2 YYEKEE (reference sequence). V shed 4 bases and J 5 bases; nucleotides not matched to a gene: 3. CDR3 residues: CASSRLAGVETQYF. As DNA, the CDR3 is TGTGCCAGCAGCCGACTAGCGGGGGTTGAGACCCAGTACTTC.

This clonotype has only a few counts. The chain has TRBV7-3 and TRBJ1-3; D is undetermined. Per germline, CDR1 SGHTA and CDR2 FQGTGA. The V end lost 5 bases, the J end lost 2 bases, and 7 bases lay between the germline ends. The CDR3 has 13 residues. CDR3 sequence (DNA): TGTGCCAGCAGCCCCGCGACTGGAAACACCATATATTTT. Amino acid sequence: CASSPATGNTIYF.

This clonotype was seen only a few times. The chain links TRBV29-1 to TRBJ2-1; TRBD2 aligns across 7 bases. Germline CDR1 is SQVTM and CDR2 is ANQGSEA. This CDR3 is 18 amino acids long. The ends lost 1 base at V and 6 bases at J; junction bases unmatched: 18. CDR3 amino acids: CSVEAFPGGDFHSNEQFF. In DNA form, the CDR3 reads TGCAGCGTTGAAGCATTTCCTGGGGGGGACTTTCATTCCAATGAGCAGTTCTTC.

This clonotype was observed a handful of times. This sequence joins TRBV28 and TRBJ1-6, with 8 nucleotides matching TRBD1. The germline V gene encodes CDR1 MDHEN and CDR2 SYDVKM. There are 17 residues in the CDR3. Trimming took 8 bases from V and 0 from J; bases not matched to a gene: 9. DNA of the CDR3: TGTGCCAGCGGAACGATCGGGACAGGCTCCTATAATTCACCCCTCCACTTT. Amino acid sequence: CASGTIGTGSYNSPLHF.

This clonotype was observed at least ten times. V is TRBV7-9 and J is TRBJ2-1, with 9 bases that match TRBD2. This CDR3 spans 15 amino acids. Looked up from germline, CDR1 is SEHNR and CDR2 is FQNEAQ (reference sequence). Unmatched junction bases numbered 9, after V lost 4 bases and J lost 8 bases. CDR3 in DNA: TGTGCCAGCAGCTCCAGGACTAGCGAAAGGGATGAGCAGTTCTTC. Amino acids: CASSSRTSERDEQFF.

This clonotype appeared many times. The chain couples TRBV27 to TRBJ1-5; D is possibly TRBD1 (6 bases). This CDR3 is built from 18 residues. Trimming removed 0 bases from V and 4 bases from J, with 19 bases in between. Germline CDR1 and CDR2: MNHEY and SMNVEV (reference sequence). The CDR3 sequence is CASSLSGRGTGRNQPQHF. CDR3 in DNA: TGTGCCAGCAGTTTATCTGGCAGGGGTACGGGTCGAAATCAGCCCCAGCATTTT.

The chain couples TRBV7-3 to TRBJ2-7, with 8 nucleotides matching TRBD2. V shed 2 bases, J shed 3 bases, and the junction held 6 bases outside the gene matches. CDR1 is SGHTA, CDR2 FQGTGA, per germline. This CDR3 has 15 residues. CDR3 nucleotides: TGTGCCAGCAGCTTACAAGCGGGAGCCGTCTACGAGCAGTACTTC. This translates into CASSLQAGAVYEQYF. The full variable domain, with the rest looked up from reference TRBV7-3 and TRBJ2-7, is GAGVSQTPSNKVTEKGKYVELRCDPISGHTALYWYRQSLGQGPEFLIYFQGTGAADDSGLPNDRFFAVRPEGSVSTLKIQRTERGDSAVYLCASSLQAGAVYEQYFGPGTRLTVT.

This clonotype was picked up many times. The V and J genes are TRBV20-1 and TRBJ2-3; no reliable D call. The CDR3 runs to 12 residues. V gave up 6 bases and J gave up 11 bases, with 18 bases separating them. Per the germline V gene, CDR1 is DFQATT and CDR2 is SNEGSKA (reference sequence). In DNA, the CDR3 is TGCAGTGCCACTCCGGGCATTTGGGGGCAGTATTTT. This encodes CSATPGIWGQYF.

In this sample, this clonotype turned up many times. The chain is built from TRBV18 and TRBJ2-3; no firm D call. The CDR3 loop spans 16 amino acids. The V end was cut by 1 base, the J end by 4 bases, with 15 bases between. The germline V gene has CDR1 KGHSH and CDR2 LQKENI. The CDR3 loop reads CASSPLSLAPADTQYF. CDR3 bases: TGTGCCAGCTCACCACTAAGCCTCGCGCCCGCAGATACGCAGTATTTT.

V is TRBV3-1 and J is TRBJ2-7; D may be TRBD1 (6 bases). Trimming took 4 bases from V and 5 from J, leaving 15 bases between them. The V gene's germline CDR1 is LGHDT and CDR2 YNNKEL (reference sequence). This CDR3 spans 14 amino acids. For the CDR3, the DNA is TGTGCCAGCAGCCTCAAAGGGGGAGCCCACGAGCAGTACTTC. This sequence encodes CASSLKGGAHEQYF.

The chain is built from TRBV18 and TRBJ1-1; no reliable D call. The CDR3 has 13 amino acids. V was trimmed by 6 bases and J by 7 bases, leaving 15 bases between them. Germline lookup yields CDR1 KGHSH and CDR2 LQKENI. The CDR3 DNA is TGTGCCAGCTCGCCCGACCGGGAGAATGAAGCTTTCTTT. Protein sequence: CASSPDRENEAFF.